This T cell receptor beta chain emerged from a study of long-term antiretroviral therapy in people with HIV. The V end lost 2 bases, the J end lost 3 bases, and 7 bases lay between the germline ends. From germline, CDR1 is GTSNPN and CDR2 SVGIG (reference sequence). This CDR3 has 13 residues. immunoSEQ v3.0 was run at survey level. Only in-frame clones appear in the TCRdb table, and some are missing; sequencing was by immunoSEQ multiplex PCR. The sample carries 30,000 to 35,000 clones, approximately 72% recorded once. The chain links TRBV30 to TRBJ2-2, with D possibly matching TRBD1 (5 bases). The material sequenced was unsorted PBMCs, taken 3 years after starting antiretroviral therapy. The clonotype originates from a man in his fifties or sixties with HIV. The CDR3 sequence: CAWSIGDTGELFF. The DNA of the CDR3 is TGTGCCTGGAGTATAGGGGACACCGGGGAGCTGTTTTTT.